The clone carrying this TCR beta chain is termed medium-sized. Its antigen is not known. The data stem from a study of liver allograft versus peripheral blood T cells. Study-level information: Transplanted livers and recipients' peripheral blood had their T cell receptor repertoires compared.

Each CDR3 protein is one row after TCRdb ran MiXCR on the reads. The table lists 13,000 or so distinct CDR3 sequences, 18% of them singletons. The J segment lost 1 base and the V segment lost 2 bases, leaving 6 bases of the junction unmatched. Germline CDR1 reads MNHNS; CDR2 reads SASEGT. CDR3 length: 16 amino acids. Study outcomes and limitations: Intragraft T cell receptor repertoires of liver allografts were reportedly distinct from those in peripheral blood.

The chain combines TRBV6-1 with TRBJ2-5; 8 bases fit TRBD2. The receptor was isolated from a human patient who had a liver transplant. Some T cells may possibly be graft donor cells. The CDR3 loop is CASSERLAGVQETQYF. The CDR3 DNA sequence: TGTGCCAGCAGTGAACGTCTAGCGGGTGTCCAAGAGACCCAGTACTTC.